This T cell receptor beta chain was captured in a study of cytomegalovirus exposure and HLA in healthy donors. 13 Jbeta primers and 60 Vbeta primers were used for the PCR. Repertoires were generated with immunoSEQ multiplex PCR, while TCRdb's copy carries only in-frame clones and drops some. In the table there are about 160,000 clones, approximately 78% of which are singletons. This clonotype was obtained from a girl aged 2 to 9 in good health and CMV-seropositive. Sequences were obtained from PBMCs.

Here the CDR3 reads CASSQSGRLVYGYTF. In DNA, the CDR3 is TGCGCCAGCAGTCAATCGGGCAGGTTGGTCTATGGCTACACCTTC. V and J are TRBV23-1 and TRBJ1-2; D gene uncertain. TRBV23-1 belongs to the ORF category, with a function that is uncertain. Trimming cost V 0 bases and J 4 bases, with 12 bases left between them. The CDR3 covers 15 residues.